The 3 T cell receptor beta chains presented below share a single source sample, sequenced in a study of T cell changes during pregnancy in multiple sclerosis. Using immunoSEQ multiplex PCR, the repertoire was profiled, and TCRdb retains in-frame clones only, with some absent. The sample contains around 71,000 clones, around 90% of which appear only once. Sequenced material: peripheral blood, taken in the third trimester of pregnancy. These receptors were obtained from a female donor with multiple sclerosis, enrolled in a pregnancy study.

This chain joins TRBV5-6 and TRBJ2-5; maybe TRBD2 (7 bases). V lost 3 bases to trimming and J lost 5 bases, with 14 bases between them. The CDR3 is 14 residues long. Germline V gene data show CDR1 as SGHDT and CDR2 as YYEEEE. The CDR3 region is CASSWTKGGETQYF. The CDR3 DNA follows: TGTGCCAGCAGCTGGACGAAGGGGGGGGAGACCCAGTACTTC.

The chain recombines TRBV7-9 with TRBJ2-4; D gene unclear. The CDR3 spans 13 residues. Trimming cost V 4 bases and J 0 bases, with 4 bases left between them. Germline lookup yields CDR1 SEHNR and CDR2 FQNEAQ (reference sequence). The CDR3 nucleotides are TGTGCCAGCAGCTCCTTAGCCAAAAACATTCAGTACTTC. Its protein product is CASSSLAKNIQYF.

The chain joins TRBV7-3 to TRBJ2-1, with TRBD2 matching 9 bases. The CDR3 sequence is 20 residues long. Germline CDR1 reads SGHTA; CDR2 reads FQGTGA. The V segment lost 2 bases and the J segment 5 bases; nucleotides outside the gene matches: 19. CDR3 in DNA: TGTGCCAGCAGCTTAGGTGTGGGTAGCGGGAGTCGCGGGGGGCACAATGAGCAGTTCTTC. It specifies CASSLGVGSGSRGGHNEQFF. Looking up the rest from reference TRBV7-3 and TRBJ2-1 gives the full variable domain: GAGVSQTPSNKVTEKGKYVELRCDPISGHTALYWYRQSLGQGPEFLIYFQGTGAADDSGLPNDRFFAVRPEGSVSTLKIQRTERGDSAVYLCASSLGVGSGSRGGHNEQFFGPGTRLTVL.